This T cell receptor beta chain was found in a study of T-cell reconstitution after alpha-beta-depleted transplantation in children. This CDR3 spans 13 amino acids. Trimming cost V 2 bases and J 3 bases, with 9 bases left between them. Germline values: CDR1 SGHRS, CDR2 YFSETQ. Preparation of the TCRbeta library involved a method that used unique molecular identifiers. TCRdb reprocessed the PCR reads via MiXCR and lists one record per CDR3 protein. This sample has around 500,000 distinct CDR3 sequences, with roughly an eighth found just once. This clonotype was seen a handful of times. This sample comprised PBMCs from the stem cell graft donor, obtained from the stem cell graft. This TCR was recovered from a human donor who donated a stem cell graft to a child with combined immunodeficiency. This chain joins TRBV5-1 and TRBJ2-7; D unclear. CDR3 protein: CASSFSLGYEQYF. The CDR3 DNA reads TGCGCCAGCAGCTTCTCCCTCGGCTACGAGCAGTACTTC.